Below, one T cell receptor beta chain is given with its context. The antigen is not known. Original handling: For the immunoSEQ data, sequences were junction-only without quality scores, so filtering differed. The data were produced by immunoSEQ multiplex PCR, yet TCRdb's version contains in-frame clones alone and is incomplete. The V and J calls and the clone size are those of that table, but D and trimming were determined from the DNA. In the table there are some 450,000 clones, roughly three quarters of which are singletons. The sample originates from a study of shared clonotypes between healthy human individuals. Unsorted samples drew genomic DNA from tens of millions of PBMCs. Study-wide results and caveats: Limitation of the genetic and exposure-history diversity represented came from the few donors.

This CDR3 is 13 amino acids long. Germline CDR1 PRHDT, CDR2 FYEKMQ (reference sequence). V lost 5 bases and J lost 5, with 12 bases in between. The sequenced material came from PBMCs. This TCR came from a woman aged 40 to 49 in good health. Some clones in this sample may be carry-over from other donors' samples. The V and J genes are TRBV13 and TRBJ1-1; TRBD1 might be the D (5 bases). CDR3 protein: CASSTRRGTEAFF. The CDR3 DNA is TGTGCCAGCAGCACCCGTCGGGGGACTGAAGCTTTCTTT.